The 23 T cell receptor beta chains presented below share a single source sample, sequenced in a study of blood T cell repertoires in COVID-19. Measured with immunoSEQ multiplex PCR; TCRdb has only the in-frame clones, and not every one. Here the sample spans about 190,000 clones, roughly 80% being singletons. The sequenced sample consisted of peripheral blood. These receptors all stem from a woman in her twenties or thirties with acute or convalescent COVID-19.

A few counts support this clone. The genes are TRBV6-1 and TRBJ1-5, with D possibly being TRBD1 (5 bases). The V gene lost 3 bases and the J gene lost 2 bases, with 8 bases spanning the gap. Per germline, CDR1 MNHNS and CDR2 SASEGT. This CDR3 spans 14 amino acids. The CDR3 protein is CASSDRVGNQPQHF. DNA of the CDR3: TGTGCCAGCAGTGACAGGGTAGGCAATCAGCCCCAGCATTTT.

This chain connects TRBV11-2 to TRBJ2-3; the D is unclear. Trimming pared 1 base from V and 7 bases from J, leaving 3 bases between. Per germline, CDR1 SGHAT and CDR2 FQNNGV. This CDR3 spans 11 amino acids. The CDR3 loop is CASSLVNTQYF. The CDR3 nucleotides are TGTGCCAGCAGCTTAGTAAATACGCAGTATTTT.

This clone came up a few times. This chain joins TRBV4-2 and TRBJ2-1, with 7 bases matching TRBD1. V gave up 1 base and J gave up 3 bases; unmatched junction bases: 6. The CDR3 spans 16 residues. Germline V gene sequence: CDR1 LGHNA, CDR2 YNFKEQ. CDR3 amino acids: CASSQVSAGGYNEQFF. The CDR3 coding sequence is TGTGCCAGCAGCCAAGTCTCGGCAGGGGGCTACAATGAGCAGTTCTTC.

This chain connects TRBV6-1 to TRBJ2-2; D ambiguous. Germline CDR1 and CDR2: MNHNS and SASEGT. V was cut by 2 bases and J by 3 bases, with 4 bases left in between. This CDR3 is 13 amino acids long. CDR3: CASSELYTGELFF. DNA for the CDR3: TGTGCCAGCAGTGAACTCTACACCGGGGAGCTGTTTTTT.

The chain carries TRBV7-9 and TRBJ1-3, with TRBD1 matching 7 bases. The germline gives CDR1 SEHNR, CDR2 FQNEAQ (reference sequence). The trim removed 3 bases at V and 6 bases at J, leaving 8 bases unmatched. The length of the CDR3 is 15 residues. The CDR3 spells CASSFPGQRQNTIYF. The DNA of the CDR3 is TGTGCCAGCAGCTTCCCGGGACAGCGACAAAACACCATATATTTT.

The CDR3 loop reads CASSPPPNEQFF. DNA for the CDR3: TGTGCCAGCAGCCCCCCTCCCAATGAGCAGTTCTTC. The chain joins TRBV13 to TRBJ2-1; D call uncertain. Trimming removed 5 bases at V and 6 bases at J, with 8 bases between. Germline V lookup: CDR1 PRHDT, CDR2 FYEKMQ (reference sequence). The CDR3 spans 12 residues.

The chain has TRBV12-5 and TRBJ2-3; perhaps TRBD1 as D (7 bases). Germline V gives CDR1 LGHNT, CDR2 FRNRAP. CDR3 length equals 15 residues. V lost 3 bases, J lost 1 base, and 11 bases lay in between. CDR3 nucleotides: TGTGCTAGTGGTTTTGGGGGGACAGGCACAGATACGCAGTATTTT. Translation gives CASGFGGTGTDTQYF.

The rearrangement uses TRBV10-1 and TRBJ2-3, with a weak D call TRBD2 (7 bases). Germline V gene sequence: CDR1 WNHNN, CDR2 SYGVQD (reference sequence). The V end was cut by 7 bases, the J end by 4 bases, with 24 bases between. This CDR3 is 17 amino acids long. The CDR3, as DNA: TGCGCCAGCAATTATAGTGGACAGCGGGGTCCTCCAGATACGCAGTATTTT. This codes for CASNYSGQRGPPDTQYF.

This clone occurred once. The genes are TRBV29-1 and TRBJ1-2, with 8 bases that match TRBD1. CDR3 length: 15 amino acids. CDR1 and CDR2 (germline): SQVTM, ANQGSEA. Trimming took 4 bases from V and 5 from J; bases not matched to a gene: 12. The CDR3: CSVVGGTGRAYGYTF. The CDR3 DNA reads TGCAGCGTTGTTGGTGGGACAGGAAGGGCATATGGCTACACCTTC.

The rearrangement links TRBV14 to TRBJ1-2, with 10 positions matching TRBD1. After removal of 2 bases from V and 2 bases from J, the junction contained 8 bases not matched to a gene. Germline assignment: CDR1 SGHDN and CDR2 FVKESK. The CDR3 sequence is 17 residues long. CDR3 sequence: CASSQIPGQGRNYGYTF. CDR3 in DNA: TGTGCCAGCAGCCAAATACCGGGACAGGGGAGGAACTATGGCTACACCTTC.

The chain employs TRBV9 and TRBJ1-1; 7 bases fit TRBD1. The germline CDR1 and CDR2 sequences are SGDLS and YYNGEE. CDR3 length: 15 amino acids. J lost 0 bases, V lost 0 bases, and 2 bases had no gene match. The CDR3 is CASSVEGTVNTEAFF. The CDR3 bases are TGTGCCAGCAGCGTAGAAGGGACAGTGAACACTGAAGCTTTCTTT.

V is TRBV7-2 and J is TRBJ2-1; TRBD1 matches 7 bases. Germline trimming cut 1 base from V and 3 bases from J; bases unmatched to any gene: 9. From germline, CDR1 is SGHTA and CDR2 FQGNSA. CDR3 length equals 17 residues. The CDR3 loop reads CASSLGVGRGFYNEQFF. The CDR3 DNA sequence: TGTGCCAGCAGCTTAGGAGTTGGCAGGGGGTTCTACAATGAGCAGTTCTTC.

The gene calls are TRBV27 and TRBJ2-5; no firm D call. Germline CDR1 is MNHEY and CDR2 is SMNVEV (reference sequence). The V gene lost 5 bases and the J gene lost 2 bases, with 18 bases spanning the gap. The CDR3 spans 16 residues. The CDR3 nucleotides are TGTGCCAGCAGTGTAGGAACAGACCCGAAACAAGAGACCCAGTACTTC. Residues: CASSVGTDPKQETQYF.

The chain couples TRBV30 to TRBJ1-5; the D gene is possibly TRBD1 (5 bases). In germline, CDR1 is GTSNPN, CDR2 SVGIG (reference sequence). The CDR3 contains 14 residues. The V and J ends lost 3 bases and 0 bases respectively, with 9 bases between them. The CDR3 loop reads CAWRGQHSNQPQHF. The CDR3 nucleotides read TGTGCCTGGAGGGGGCAGCATAGCAATCAGCCCCAGCATTTT. Complete variable domain (other parts from reference TRBV30 and TRBJ1-5): SQTIHQWPATLVQPVGSPLSLECTVEGTSNPNLYWYRQAAGRGLQLLFYSVGIGQISSEVPQNLSASRPQDRQFILSSKKLLLSDSGFYLCAWRGQHSNQPQHFGDGTRLSIL.

With respect to this clone: Other nucleotide sequences from this sample produce the same CDR3. The V gene is TRBV7-2, the J gene TRBJ1-6, with D maybe TRBD1 (5 bases). The V and J ends lost 4 bases and 14 bases respectively, with 21 bases between them. The CDR3 is made up of 15 amino acids. Germline V gene data show CDR1 as SGHTA and CDR2 as FQGNSA. The CDR3 nucleotides are TGTGCCAGCAGCTCTAGTTCCCGGGCCCAAGGGGCCCTCCACTTT. Its protein product is CASSSSSRAQGALHF. The variable domain in full, completed from reference TRBV7-2 and TRBJ1-6, reads GAGVSQSPSNKVTEKGKDVELRCDPISGHTALYWYRQSLGQGLEFLIYFQGNSAPDKSGLPSDRFSAERTGGSVSTLTIQRTQQEDSAVYLCASSSSSRAQGALHFGNGTRLTVT.

This clone was recorded once. The chain recombines TRBV5-1 with TRBJ2-5; possible D gene TRBD1, 5 bases. Trimming cost V 4 bases and J 5 bases, with 15 bases left between them. This CDR3 is 14 amino acids long. Germline V gives CDR1 SGHRS, CDR2 YFSETQ. CDR3 nucleotide sequence: TGCGCCAGCAGCATAGGGCGTTCAGGGGAGACCCAGTACTTC. Residues: CASSIGRSGETQYF.

The CDR3 DNA reads as TGTGCCAGCAGCAAAGATAGGCAGGGGGCAGGGGAGGGGCCCCAGCATTTT. It is translated as CASSKDRQGAGEGPQHF. The chain carries TRBV21-1 and TRBJ1-5; the D call in the table, TRBD1, was not verified against the DNA. TRBV21-1 is labeled a pseudogene. The CDR3 loop spans 17 amino acids.

The chain couples TRBV6-2 or TRBV6-3 to TRBJ2-7; TRBD2 is a possible D gene (6 bases). This CDR3 contains 15 residues. The V end lost 5 bases, the J end lost 9 bases, and 23 bases lay between the germline ends. Germline values: CDR1 MNHEY, CDR2 SVGEGT. CDR3 in amino acids: CASSPPGTVQRGQYF. The CDR3 region has the DNA TGTGCCAGCAGTCCCCCGGGGACTGTCCAAAGAGGGCAGTACTTC.

The chain is built from TRBV3-1 (or the pseudogene TRBV3-2) and TRBJ1-1, with D unresolved. Trimming removed 1 base from V and 10 bases from J, with 16 bases in between. Germline CDR1 LGHDT, CDR2 YNNKEL (reference sequence). The CDR3 is 14 residues long. CDR3 nucleotides: TGTGCCAGCAGCCAAGGGAATGTCGGGAATGGAGCTTTCTTT. As protein: CASSQGNVGNGAFF.

The chain uses TRBV25-1 and TRBJ1-2, with TRBD1 as a possible D gene (6 bases). Trimming cost V 0 bases and J 4 bases, with 12 bases left between them. This CDR3 region has 15 residues. In germline, CDR1 is MGHDK, CDR2 SYGVNS. The CDR3 loop reads CASSEYGGQSYGYTF. The CDR3, as DNA: TGTGCCAGCAGTGAATATGGAGGACAGAGCTATGGCTACACCTTC.

CDR3 sequence: CASSQDQISTDTQYF. CDR3 bases: TGTGCCAGCAGCCAAGATCAAATTAGCACAGATACGCAGTATTTT. The chain employs TRBV3-1 (or the pseudogene TRBV3-2) and TRBJ2-3; D ambiguous. The CDR3 is 15 residues long. The V gene lost 0 bases and the J gene lost 0 bases, with 7 bases spanning the gap. Germline V gene lookup returns CDR1 LGHDT and CDR2 YNNKEL (reference sequence).

The chain has TRBV25-1 and TRBJ2-2; the D is unclear. Trimming pared 5 bases from V and 5 bases from J, leaving 3 bases between. Germline CDR1 is MGHDK and CDR2 is SYGVNS. CDR3 size: 11 residues. DNA of the CDR3: TGTGCCAGCAGTCGGACCGGGGAGCTGTTTTTT. This codes for CASSRTGELFF.

This chain links TRBV10-1 with TRBJ1-5; 11 bases align to TRBD1. Germline assignment: CDR1 WNHNN and CDR2 SYGVQD (reference sequence). The CDR3 has 14 amino acids. CDR3 sequence reads: CGTGAGQGVQPQHF. CDR3 nucleotides: TGCGGAACAGGAGCGGGACAGGGGGTTCAGCCCCAGCATTTT.